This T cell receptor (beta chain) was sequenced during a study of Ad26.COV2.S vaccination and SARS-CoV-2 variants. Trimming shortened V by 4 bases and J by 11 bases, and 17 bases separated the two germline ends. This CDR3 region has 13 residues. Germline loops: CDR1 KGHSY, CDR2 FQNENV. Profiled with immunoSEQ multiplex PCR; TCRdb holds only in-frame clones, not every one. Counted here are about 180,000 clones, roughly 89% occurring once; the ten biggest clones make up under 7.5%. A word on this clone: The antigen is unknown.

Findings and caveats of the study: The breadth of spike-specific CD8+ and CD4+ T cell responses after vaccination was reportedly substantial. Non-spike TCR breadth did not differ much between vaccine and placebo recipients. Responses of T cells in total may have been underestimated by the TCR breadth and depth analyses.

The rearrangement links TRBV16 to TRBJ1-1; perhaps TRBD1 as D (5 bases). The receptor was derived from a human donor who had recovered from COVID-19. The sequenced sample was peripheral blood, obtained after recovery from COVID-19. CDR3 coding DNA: TGTGCCAGCAGCCGACGGGGCCGATTATTGGCTTTCTTT. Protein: CASSRRGRLLAFF.